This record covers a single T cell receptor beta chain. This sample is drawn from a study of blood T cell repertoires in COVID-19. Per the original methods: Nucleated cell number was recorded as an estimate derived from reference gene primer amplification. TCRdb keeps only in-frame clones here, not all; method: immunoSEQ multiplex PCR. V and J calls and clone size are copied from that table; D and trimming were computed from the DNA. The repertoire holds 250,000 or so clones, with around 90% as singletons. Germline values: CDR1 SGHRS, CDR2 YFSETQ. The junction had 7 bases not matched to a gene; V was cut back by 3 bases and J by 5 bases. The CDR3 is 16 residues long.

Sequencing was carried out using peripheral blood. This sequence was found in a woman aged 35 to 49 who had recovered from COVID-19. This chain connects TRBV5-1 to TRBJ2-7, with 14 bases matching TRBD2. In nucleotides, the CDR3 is TGCGCCAGCAGCTGGGGACTAGCGGGAGTTGGTGACGAGCAGTACTTC. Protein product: CASSWGLAGVGDEQYF.